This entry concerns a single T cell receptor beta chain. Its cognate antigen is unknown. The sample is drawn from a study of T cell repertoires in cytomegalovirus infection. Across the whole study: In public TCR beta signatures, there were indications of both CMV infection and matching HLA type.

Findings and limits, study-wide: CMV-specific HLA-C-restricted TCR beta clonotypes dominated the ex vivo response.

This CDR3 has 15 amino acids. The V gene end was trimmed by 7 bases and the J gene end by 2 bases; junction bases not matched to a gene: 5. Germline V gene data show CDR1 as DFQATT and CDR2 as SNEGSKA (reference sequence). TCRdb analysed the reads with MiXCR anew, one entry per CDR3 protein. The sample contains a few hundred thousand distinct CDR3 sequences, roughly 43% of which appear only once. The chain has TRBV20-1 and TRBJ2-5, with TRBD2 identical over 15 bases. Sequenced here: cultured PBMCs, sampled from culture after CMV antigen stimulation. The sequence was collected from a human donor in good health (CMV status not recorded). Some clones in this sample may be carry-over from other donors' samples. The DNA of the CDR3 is TGCAGTGTTGGACTAGCGGGAGGGCCTCAAGAGACCCAGTACTTC. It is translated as CSVGLAGGPQETQYF.